This TCR beta chain stems from a study of OX40 agonist ivuxolimab in advanced cancers. At the level of the study: Ivuxolimab, an agonistic anti-OX40 (CD134) antibody, was given to patients. The study's findings and limits: The study found that CD8+ T cells averaged more expanded clones than CD4+. Patients with a partial response at 0.1-3.0 mg/kg had among the lowest clonal expansion.

Notes on this clone: What it binds is unknown.

At baseline, cycle 4 day 1, and cycle 7 day 1, blood was sampled. Looked up from germline, CDR1 is SGHKS and CDR2 is YYEKEE (reference sequence). Trimming took 7 bases from V and 3 from J, leaving 17 bases between them. The CDR3 totals 14 residues. Repertoires were generated with immunoSEQ multiplex PCR, while TCRdb's copy carries only in-frame clones and drops some. The sample includes 20,000 to 25,000 clones, under 95% of them seen just once. Material: CD4+ or CD8+ T cells sorted from blood, obtained in a trial of the OX40 agonist ivuxolimab. The chain recombines TRBV5-5 with TRBJ2-7, with D unresolved. This clonotype was obtained from an adult with an advanced solid tumor such as melanoma, head and neck, liver or kidney cancer. As DNA, the CDR3 is TGTGCCAGCGGCCCCGACAACCCGATCTACGAGCAGTACTTC. This gives the protein CASGPDNPIYEQYF. Full variable domain (missing parts from reference TRBV5-5 and TRBJ2-7): DAGVTQSPTHLIKTRGQQVTLRCSPISGHKSVSWYQQVLGQGPQFIFQYYEKEERGRGNFPDRFSARQFPNYSSELNVNALLLGDSALYLCASGPDNPIYEQYFGPGTRLTVT.